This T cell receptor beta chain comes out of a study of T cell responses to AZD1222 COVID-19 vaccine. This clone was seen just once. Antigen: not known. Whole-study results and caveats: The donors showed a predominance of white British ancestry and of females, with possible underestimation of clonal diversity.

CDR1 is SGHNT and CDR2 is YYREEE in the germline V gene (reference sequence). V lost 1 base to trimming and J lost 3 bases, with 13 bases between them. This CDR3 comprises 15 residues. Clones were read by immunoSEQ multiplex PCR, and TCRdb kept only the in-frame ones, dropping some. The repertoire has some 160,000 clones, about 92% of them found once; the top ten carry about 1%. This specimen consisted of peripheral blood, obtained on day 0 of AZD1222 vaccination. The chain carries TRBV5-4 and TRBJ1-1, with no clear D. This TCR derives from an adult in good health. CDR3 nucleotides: TGTGCCAGCAGCTTGTCTGCAACAGTCGACACTGAAGCTTTCTTT. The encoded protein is CASSLSATVDTEAFF.